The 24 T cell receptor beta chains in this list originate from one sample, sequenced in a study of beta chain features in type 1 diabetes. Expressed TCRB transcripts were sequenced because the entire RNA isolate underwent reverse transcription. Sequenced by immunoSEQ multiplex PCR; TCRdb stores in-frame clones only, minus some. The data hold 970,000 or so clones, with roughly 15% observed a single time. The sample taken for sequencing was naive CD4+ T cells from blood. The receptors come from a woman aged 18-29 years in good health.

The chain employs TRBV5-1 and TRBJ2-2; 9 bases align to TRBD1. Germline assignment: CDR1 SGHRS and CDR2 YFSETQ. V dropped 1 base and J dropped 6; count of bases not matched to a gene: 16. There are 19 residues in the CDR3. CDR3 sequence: CASSLPHHRDRDVSGELFF. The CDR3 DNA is TGCGCCAGCAGCTTGCCCCACCACCGGGACAGGGACGTCTCCGGGGAGCTGTTTTTT.

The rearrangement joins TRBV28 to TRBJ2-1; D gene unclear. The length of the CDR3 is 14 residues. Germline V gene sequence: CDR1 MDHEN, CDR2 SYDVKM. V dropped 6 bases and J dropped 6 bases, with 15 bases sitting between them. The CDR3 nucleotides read TGTGCCAGCAGCAAACCAGGCTACGTCAATGAGCAGTTCTTC. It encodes CASSKPGYVNEQFF. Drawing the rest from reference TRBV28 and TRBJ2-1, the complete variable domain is DVKVTQSSRYLVKRTGEKVFLECVQDMDHENMFWYRQDPGLGLRLIYFSYDVKMKEKGDIPEGYSVSREKKERFSLILESASTNQTSMYLCASSKPGYVNEQFFGPGTRLTVL.

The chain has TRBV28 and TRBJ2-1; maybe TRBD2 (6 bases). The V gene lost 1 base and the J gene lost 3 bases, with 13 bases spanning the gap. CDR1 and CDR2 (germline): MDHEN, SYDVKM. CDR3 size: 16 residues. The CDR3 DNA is TGTGCCAGCAGTTTATCTCGGATAGCGGTCTACAATGAGCAGTTCTTC. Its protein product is CASSLSRIAVYNEQFF.

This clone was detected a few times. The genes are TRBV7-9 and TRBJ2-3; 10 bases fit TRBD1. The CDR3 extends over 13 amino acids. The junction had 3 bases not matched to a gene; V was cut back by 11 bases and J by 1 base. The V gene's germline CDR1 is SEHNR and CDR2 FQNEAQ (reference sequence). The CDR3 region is CAAGTGGTDTQYF. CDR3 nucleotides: TGTGCCGCAGGGACAGGGGGCACAGATACGCAGTATTTT.

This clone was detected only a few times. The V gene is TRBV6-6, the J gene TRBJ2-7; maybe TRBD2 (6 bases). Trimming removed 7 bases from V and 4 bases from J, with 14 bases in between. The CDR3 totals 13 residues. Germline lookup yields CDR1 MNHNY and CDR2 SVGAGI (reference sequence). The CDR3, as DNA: TGTGCCAGCACCCTAGGGGAGGCGTACGAGCAGTACTTC. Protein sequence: CASTLGEAYEQYF.

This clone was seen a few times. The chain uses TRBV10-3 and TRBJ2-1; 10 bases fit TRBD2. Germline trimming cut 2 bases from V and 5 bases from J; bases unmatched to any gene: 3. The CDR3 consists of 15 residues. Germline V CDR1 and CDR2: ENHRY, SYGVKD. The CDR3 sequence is CAISERLAGHNEQFF. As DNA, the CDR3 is TGTGCCATCAGTGAGAGACTAGCGGGCCACAATGAGCAGTTCTTC.

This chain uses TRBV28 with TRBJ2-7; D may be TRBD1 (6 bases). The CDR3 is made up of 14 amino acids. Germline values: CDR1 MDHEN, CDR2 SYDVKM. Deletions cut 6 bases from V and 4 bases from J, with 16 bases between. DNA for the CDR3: TGTGCCAGCAGGCAAACAGGGCTTAGGTACGAGCAGTACTTC. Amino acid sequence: CASRQTGLRYEQYF.

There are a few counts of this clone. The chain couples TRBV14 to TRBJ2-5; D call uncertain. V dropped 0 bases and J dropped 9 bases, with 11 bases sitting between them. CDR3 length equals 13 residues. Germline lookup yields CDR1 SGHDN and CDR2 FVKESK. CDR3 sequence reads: CASSQDVVAAQYF. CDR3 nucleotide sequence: TGTGCCAGCAGCCAAGATGTCGTTGCGGCCCAGTACTTC.

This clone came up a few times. The CDR3 loop is CASSLMETGGAETQYF. CDR3 DNA sequence: TGTGCCAGCTCACTCATGGAGACGGGAGGAGCCGAGACCCAGTACTTC. J is TRBJ2-5 and V is TRBV18; 7 nucleotides match TRBD2. CDR1 is KGHSH, CDR2 LQKENI, per germline. The trim removed 4 bases at V and 5 bases at J, leaving 13 bases unmatched. This CDR3 contains 16 residues. Full variable domain (outside the CDR3, taken from reference TRBV18 and TRBJ2-5): NAGVMQNPRHLVRRRGQEARLRCSPMKGHSHVYWYRQLPEEGLKFMVYLQKENIIDESGMPKERFSAEFPKEGPSILRIQQVVRGDSAAYFCASSLMETGGAETQYFGPGTRLLVL.

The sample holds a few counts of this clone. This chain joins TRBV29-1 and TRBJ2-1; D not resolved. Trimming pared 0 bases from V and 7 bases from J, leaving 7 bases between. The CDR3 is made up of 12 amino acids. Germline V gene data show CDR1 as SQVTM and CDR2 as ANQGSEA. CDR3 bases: TGCAGCGTTGAAGAATCCCGGAATGAGCAGTTCTTC. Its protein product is CSVEESRNEQFF.

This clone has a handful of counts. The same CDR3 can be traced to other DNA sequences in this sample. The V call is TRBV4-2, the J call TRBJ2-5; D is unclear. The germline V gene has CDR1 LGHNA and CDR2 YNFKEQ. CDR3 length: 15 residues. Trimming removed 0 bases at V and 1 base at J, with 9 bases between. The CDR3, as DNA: TGTGCCAGCAGCCAAGATCCGGCAGGCCAAGAGACCCAGTACTTC. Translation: CASSQDPAGQETQYF.

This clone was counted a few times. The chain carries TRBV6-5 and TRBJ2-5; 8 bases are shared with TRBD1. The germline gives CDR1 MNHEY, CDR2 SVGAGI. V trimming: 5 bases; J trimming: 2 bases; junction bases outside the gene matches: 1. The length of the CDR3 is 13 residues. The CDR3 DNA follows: TGTGCCAGCAGTCGGGACAGGCAAGAGACCCAGTACTTC. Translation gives CASSRDRQETQYF.

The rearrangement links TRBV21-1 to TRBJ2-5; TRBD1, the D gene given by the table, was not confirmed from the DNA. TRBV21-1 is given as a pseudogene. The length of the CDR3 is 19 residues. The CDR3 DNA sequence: TGTGCCAGCAGCAAAGAGCGTAGCAGGGGCCATTCCGTCCAAGAGACCCAGTACTTC. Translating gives CASSKERSRGHSVQETQYF.

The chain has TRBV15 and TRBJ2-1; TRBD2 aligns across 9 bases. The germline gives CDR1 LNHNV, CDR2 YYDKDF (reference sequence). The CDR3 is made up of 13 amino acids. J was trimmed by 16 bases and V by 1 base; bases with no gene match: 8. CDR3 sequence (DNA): TGTGCCACCAGCAGAGTTTATGGACTAGCGATATTCTTC. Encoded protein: CATSRVYGLAIFF.

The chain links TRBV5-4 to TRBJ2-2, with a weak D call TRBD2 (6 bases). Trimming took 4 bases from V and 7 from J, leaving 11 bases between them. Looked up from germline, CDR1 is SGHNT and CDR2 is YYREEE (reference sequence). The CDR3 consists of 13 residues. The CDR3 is CASSPGGGGELFF. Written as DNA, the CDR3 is TGTGCCAGCAGCCCCGGGGGAGGCGGGGAGCTGTTTTTT.

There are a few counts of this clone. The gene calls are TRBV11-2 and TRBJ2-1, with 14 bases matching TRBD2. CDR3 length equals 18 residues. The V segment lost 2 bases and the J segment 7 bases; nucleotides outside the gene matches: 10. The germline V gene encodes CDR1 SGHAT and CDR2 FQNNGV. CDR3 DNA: TGTGCCAGCAGCTTATTACCTTGGACTAGCGGGAGGATTAATGAGCAGTTCTTC. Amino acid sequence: CASSLLPWTSGRINEQFF.

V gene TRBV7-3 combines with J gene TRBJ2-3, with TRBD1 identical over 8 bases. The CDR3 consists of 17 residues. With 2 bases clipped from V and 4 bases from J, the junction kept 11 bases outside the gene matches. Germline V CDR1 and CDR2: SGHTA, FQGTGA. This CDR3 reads CASSLGAGGAFSDTQYF. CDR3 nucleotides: TGTGCCAGCAGCTTAGGGGCAGGGGGCGCTTTCTCAGATACGCAGTATTTT.

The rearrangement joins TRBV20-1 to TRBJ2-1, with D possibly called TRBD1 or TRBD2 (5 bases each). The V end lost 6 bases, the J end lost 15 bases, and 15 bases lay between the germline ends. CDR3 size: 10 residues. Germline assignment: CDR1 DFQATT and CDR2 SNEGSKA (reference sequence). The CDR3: CSAYRGRGFF. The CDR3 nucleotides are TGCAGTGCCTACCGGGGCCGGGGGTTCTTC.

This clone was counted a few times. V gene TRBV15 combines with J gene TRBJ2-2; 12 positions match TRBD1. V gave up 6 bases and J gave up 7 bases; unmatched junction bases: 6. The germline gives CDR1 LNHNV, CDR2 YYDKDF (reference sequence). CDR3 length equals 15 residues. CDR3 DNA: TGTGCCACCAGAGCCGGGACAGGGGGCAGCGGGGAGCTGTTTTTT. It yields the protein CATRAGTGGSGELFF.

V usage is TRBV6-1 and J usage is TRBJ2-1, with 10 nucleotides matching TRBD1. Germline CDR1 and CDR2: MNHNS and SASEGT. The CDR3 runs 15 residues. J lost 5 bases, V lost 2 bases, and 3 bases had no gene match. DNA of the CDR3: TGTGCCAGCAGTGAACTGACAGGGGGCAACAATGAGCAGTTCTTC. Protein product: CASSELTGGNNEQFF.

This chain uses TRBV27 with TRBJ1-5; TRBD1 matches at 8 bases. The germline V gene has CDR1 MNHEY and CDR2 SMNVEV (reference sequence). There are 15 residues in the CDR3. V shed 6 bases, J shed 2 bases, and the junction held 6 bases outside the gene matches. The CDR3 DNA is TGTGCCAGCAGCTGGACAGGGCGGGGCAATCAGCCCCAGCATTTT. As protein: CASSWTGRGNQPQHF.

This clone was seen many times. The CDR3 sequence is CASKDETNTGELFF. The CDR3 nucleotides are TGCGCCAGCAAAGACGAGACGAACACCGGGGAGCTGTTTTTT. The V call is TRBV23-1, the J call TRBJ2-2; no clear D. TRBV23-1 is assigned to the ORF class and has an uncertain function. The CDR3 contains 14 residues. Deletions cut 7 bases from V and 0 bases from J, with 9 bases between.

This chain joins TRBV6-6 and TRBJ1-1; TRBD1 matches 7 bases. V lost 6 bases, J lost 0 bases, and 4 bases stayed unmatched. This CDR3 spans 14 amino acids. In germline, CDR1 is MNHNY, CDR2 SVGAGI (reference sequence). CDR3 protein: CASSDRVMNTEAFF. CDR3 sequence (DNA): TGTGCCAGCAGCGACAGGGTGATGAACACTGAAGCTTTCTTT.

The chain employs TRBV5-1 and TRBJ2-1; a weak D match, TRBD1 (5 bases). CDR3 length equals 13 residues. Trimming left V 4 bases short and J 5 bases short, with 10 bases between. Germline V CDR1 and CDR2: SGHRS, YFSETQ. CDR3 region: CASSMTVNNEQFF. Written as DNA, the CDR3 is TGCGCCAGCAGCATGACAGTTAACAATGAGCAGTTCTTC.